The rows below give T cell receptor beta chains drawn from one sample of a study of blood T cell repertoires in COVID-19. Using immunoSEQ multiplex PCR, the repertoire was profiled, and TCRdb retains in-frame clones only, with some absent. The sample includes roughly 120,000 clones, around 90% seen only once; the top ten take 3.5% to 4%. Sequencing was performed on peripheral blood. The origin of the receptors is a woman aged 55-70 years with COVID-19, enrolled during active disease. Each CDR3 is given with its conserved first and last residue. Fields, in order: CDR3 length, J gene, D gene, V gene, clone size, CDR3 DNA, CDR3 protein. A D gene is named only where the DNA matches it firmly. Clone size is not always given. Where it is, it says once, few, many or a class for expanded clones.

15 TRBJ2-7 . TRBV7-9 . TGTGCCAGCAGCCGCGGCGGGACAGACTTCTACGAGCAGTACTTC CASSRGGTDFYEQYF
14 TRBJ1-2 TRBD1 TRBV30 . TGTGCCTGGGGGTTTCAGGGGGCGCGATTCGGCTACACCTTC CAWGFQGARFGYTF
16 TRBJ2-7 TRBD2 TRBV27 . TGTGCCAGCAGTCCCCTAGCGGGGGTATCTACTCGCGAGCAGTACTTC CASSPLAGVSTREQYF
14 TRBJ2-5 TRBD2 TRBV23-1 once TGCGCCAGCAGTCCGGGGGGGCGCGAGGAGACCCAGTACTTC CASSPGGREETQYF
13 TRBJ2-3 . TRBV7-9 few TGTGCCAGCAGCGCCGCCGGGGTAGATACGCAGTATTTT CASSAAGVDTQYF
15 TRBJ2-7 TRBD2 TRBV18 . TGTGCCAGCTCACCTCGAGGTAGCGGGGTATACGAGCAGTACTTC CASSPRGSGVYEQYF
15 TRBJ2-2 TRBD1 TRBV5-4 . TGTGCCAGCAGCGACCGGGACAGGGGCGCCGGGGAGCTGTTTTTT CASSDRDRGAGELFF
16 TRBJ1-2 TRBD1 TRBV6-4 . TGTGCCAGCAGTGCCGGGGCGACAGGGACTTTTTATGGCTACACCTTC CASSAGATGTFYGYTF
13 TRBJ2-3 . TRBV6-6 . TGTGCCAGCAGCTCGCCGGCGGCAGATACGCAGTATTTT CASSSPAADTQYF
15 TRBJ2-5 TRBD1 TRBV7-9 . TGTGCCAGCAGCTTAGGCAGGGGGCGCGGGGAGACCCAGTACTTC CASSLGRGRGETQYF
16 TRBJ1-2 TRBD1 TRBV27 . TGTGCCAGCAGTTCAACCGGGACAGGGGGCCGGTATGGCTACACCTTC CASSSTGTGGRYGYTF
14 TRBJ1-1 . TRBV6-2/TRBV6-3 . TGTGCCAGCAGCCCCGGGACAATGAACACTGAAGCTTTCTTT CASSPGTMNTEAFF
18 TRBJ2-3 TRBD1 TRBV5-1 . TGCGCCAGCAGCTTGGGTCCGGGACAGGGGTTTTTTACAGATACGCAGTATTTT CASSLGPGQGFFTDTQYF
13 TRBJ2-5 . TRBV7-2 . TGTGCCAGCAGCTGGAGTTACGGGGAGACCCAGTACTTC CASSWSYGETQYF
15 TRBJ1-2 . TRBV24-1 once TGTGCCACCAGTGGGAGGGCAAGACCTAACTATGGCTACACCTTC CATSGRARPNYGYTF
13 TRBJ2-5 TRBD1 TRBV3-1/TRBV3-2 . TGTGCCAGCTTGCCGGGACAGCAAGAGACCCAGTACTTC CASLPGQQETQYF
14 TRBJ1-1 . TRBV15 . TGTGCCACCAGCAGAGTACCCGGGGAAGGTGAAGCTTTCTTT CATSRVPGEGEAFF
15 TRBJ2-1 TRBD1 TRBV30 . TGTGCCTGGAGTGCCCAGGGGGCCCTCAGAGGAGAGCAGTTCTTC CAWSAQGALRGEQFF
12 TRBJ2-1 . TRBV6-5 . TGTGCCAGCAGGACGACTGGCAATGAGCAGTTCTTC CASRTTGNEQFF
12 TRBJ1-1 . TRBV19 once TGTGCCAGTAGTATAGAGGCGGGGGAAGCTTTCTTT CASSIEAGEAFF
15 TRBJ1-5 . TRBV15 . TGTGCCACCAGCATAGCCCTAGAACCCAATCAGCCCCAGCATTTT CATSIALEPNQPQHF
15 TRBJ2-5 TRBD1 TRBV6-5 . TGTGCCAGCAGCCCCGGGACAGGGGACGGGGAGACCCAGTACTTC CASSPGTGDGETQYF
15 TRBJ2-2 TRBD1 TRBV5-6 . TGTGCCAGCAGCTCATCCGGGACAGCGTCCGGGGAGCTGTTTTTT CASSSSGTASGELFF
17 TRBJ1-3 . TRBV13 . TGTGCCAGCAGCTTATTTCCGACAGGAGCCTCTGGAAACACCATATATTTT CASSLFPTGASGNTIYF
11 TRBJ1-2 . TRBV6-2/TRBV6-3 . TGTGCCAGCAGTTACGGAGGGGGCTACACCTTC CASSYGGGYTF
19 TRBJ2-4 TRBD2 TRBV9 . TGTGCCAGCAGCCCCCCCTTCGGGTCGGCGGGGGGGCAGGAAAACATTCAGTACTTC CASSPPFGSAGGQENIQYF
17 TRBJ2-5 TRBD2 TRBV27 once TGTGCCAGCAGTCCGATGGGGACTAGCGGGGCAGCTCGCACCCAGTACTTC CASSPMGTSGAARTQYF
15 TRBJ2-5 TRBD2 TRBV5-5 few TGTGCCAGCAGCTTGGCCGGGACTAGAGAAGAGACCCAGTACTTC CASSLAGTREETQYF
15 TRBJ2-7 TRBD1 TRBV4-1 . TGCGCCAGCAGGCCCCTCGGACAGGGTTCCTACGAGCAGTACTTC CASRPLGQGSYEQYF
12 TRBJ2-2 . TRBV5-8 . TGTGCCAGCAGCTTGGACTCGGGGGAGCTGTTTTTT CASSLDSGELFF
14 TRBJ2-7 . TRBV5-8 . TGTGCCAGCAGCTTTGGCATCAGGGGCGACGAGCAGTACTTC CASSFGIRGDEQYF